A single sample is the source of the 25 T cell receptor beta chains below, sequenced in a study of OX40 agonist ivuxolimab in advanced cancers. Measured with immunoSEQ multiplex PCR; TCRdb has only the in-frame clones, and not every one. The sample holds 40,000 to 45,000 clones, around 88% seen once. Sequencing used CD4+ or CD8+ T cells sorted from blood, obtained in a trial of the OX40 agonist ivuxolimab. These receptors were obtained from an adult with an advanced solid tumor such as melanoma, head and neck, liver or kidney cancer.

This clone appeared a few times. The chain recombines TRBV10-3 with TRBJ1-6; no clear D gene. This CDR3 comprises 15 residues. CDR1 is ENHRY, CDR2 SYGVKD, per germline. Trimming removed 0 bases from V and 6 bases from J, with 9 bases in between. Here the CDR3 DNA reads TGTGCCATCAGTGAGTCGTTGCAGGCTAATTCACCCCTCCACTTT. The encoded protein is CAISESLQANSPLHF.

V and J are TRBV28 and TRBJ2-7; D is undetermined. Trimming pared 3 bases from V and 0 bases from J, leaving 12 bases between. The germline V gene encodes CDR1 MDHEN and CDR2 SYDVKM. The CDR3 totals 15 residues. The CDR3 protein is CASSFFIAHSYEQYF. The CDR3 bases are TGTGCCAGCAGTTTTTTCATTGCCCACTCCTACGAGCAGTACTTC. Full variable domain (missing parts from reference TRBV28 and TRBJ2-7): DVKVTQSSRYLVKRTGEKVFLECVQDMDHENMFWYRQDPGLGLRLIYFSYDVKMKEKGDIPEGYSVSREKKERFSLILESASTNQTSMYLCASSFFIAHSYEQYFGPGTRLTVT.

This chain links TRBV9 with TRBJ1-5, with D possibly TRBD1 on 6 matching bases. The ends were cut back, 4 bases at V and 6 bases at J, with 17 bases in the middle. This CDR3 is built from 15 residues. CDR1 and CDR2 from the germline V gene are SGDLS and YYNGEE. The chain's CDR3 is CASSPEGGAIQPQHF. In DNA, the CDR3 is TGTGCCAGCAGCCCGGAGGGGGGGGCGATTCAGCCCCAGCATTTT.

This chain joins TRBV7-9 and TRBJ2-5; 9 positions match TRBD1. CDR3 length equals 13 residues. V shed 9 bases and J 9 bases; nucleotides not matched to a gene: 11. Looked up from germline, CDR1 is SEHNR and CDR2 is FQNEAQ (reference sequence). The DNA of the CDR3 is TGTGCCAGTAAGACAGGGGGGCTTTCGGCCCAGTACTTC. Translated, it gives CASKTGGLSAQYF.

The chain joins TRBV18 to TRBJ2-1, with TRBD2 identical over 7 bases. V lost 6 bases to trimming and J lost 6 bases; unmatched junction nucleotides: 5. In germline, CDR1 is KGHSH, CDR2 LQKENI. This CDR3 is built from 13 residues. The CDR3 loop is CASSLGLVNEQFF. CDR3 bases: TGTGCCAGCTCCCTAGGACTAGTCAATGAGCAGTTCTTC.

V usage is TRBV5-6 and J usage is TRBJ1-2, with D possibly TRBD1 on 5 matching bases. V was shortened by 4 bases and J by 7 bases, with 11 bases between the two germline ends. CDR1 is SGHDT, CDR2 YYEEEE, per germline. The CDR3 has 12 residues. For the CDR3, the DNA is TGTGCCAGCAGCCTGAGTGGGGGTGGCTACACCTTC. It encodes CASSLSGGGYTF. The complete variable domain, with remaining parts taken from reference TRBV5-6 and TRBJ1-2, reads DAGVTQSPTHLIKTRGQQVTLRCSPKSGHDTVSWYQQALGQGPQFIFQYYEEEERQRGNFPDRFSGHQFPNYSSELNVNALLLGDSALYLCASSLSGGGYTFGSGTRLTVV.

This rearrangement joins TRBV10-2 to TRBJ2-5; 10 bases are shared with TRBD2. J was trimmed by 5 bases and V by 3 bases; bases with no gene match: 0. The germline V gene has CDR1 WSHSY and CDR2 SAAADI. The CDR3 is made up of 13 amino acids. The CDR3 reads CASSDSGGETQYF. In DNA form, the CDR3 reads TGCGCCAGCAGTGATAGCGGGGGGGAGACCCAGTACTTC.

The chain carries TRBV7-9 and TRBJ2-7; tentative D call: TRBD1 (5 bases). CDR3 length equals 14 residues. V shed 5 bases and J shed 3 bases, with 14 bases lying between them. Germline CDR1 and CDR2: SEHNR and FQNEAQ (reference sequence). The CDR3 sequence: CASSPQDKNYEQYF. The CDR3 coding sequence is TGTGCCAGCAGCCCCCAGGACAAAAACTACGAGCAGTACTTC.

This chain uses TRBV9 with TRBJ1-1; D uncertain. This CDR3 region has 14 residues. Germline values: CDR1 SGDLS, CDR2 YYNGEE. V lost 4 bases to trimming and J lost 0 bases, with 10 bases between them. The CDR3 spells CASSIGNMNTEAFF. Here the CDR3 DNA reads TGTGCCAGCAGCATTGGGAACATGAACACTGAAGCTTTCTTT.

The rearrangement joins TRBV6-1 to TRBJ1-5; D may be TRBD1 (5 bases). The germline V gene has CDR1 MNHNS and CDR2 SASEGT. The CDR3 sequence is 15 residues long. Trimming left V 8 bases short and J 0 bases short, with 14 bases between. DNA for the CDR3: TGTGCCAGCCAGGGACGGGCCTATAGCAATCAGCCCCAGCATTTT. Translating it yields CASQGRAYSNQPQHF.

The chain has TRBV5-1 and TRBJ1-1, with 8 bases lining up with TRBD1. The CDR3 spans 12 residues. V shed 5 bases and J 4 bases; nucleotides not matched to a gene: 1. Looked up from germline, CDR1 is SGHRS and CDR2 is YFSETQ. CDR3 loop: CASRQGGTEAFF. CDR3 DNA sequence: TGCGCCAGCAGACAGGGGGGCACTGAAGCTTTCTTT.

Concerning this clone: Other DNA sequences of this sample code for an identical CDR3. The chain recombines TRBV19 with TRBJ2-1; TRBD2 aligns across 11 bases. Germline trimming cut 3 bases from V and 3 bases from J; bases unmatched to any gene: 4. Germline V gene data show CDR1 as LNHDA and CDR2 as SQIVND (reference sequence). The CDR3 sequence is 16 residues long. The CDR3 spells CASSIRGLAGYNEQFF. DNA for the CDR3: TGTGCCAGTAGTATTCGTGGACTAGCGGGCTACAATGAGCAGTTCTTC.

The V gene is TRBV19, the J gene TRBJ1-1, with a weak D call TRBD1 (6 bases). The CDR3 covers 15 residues. CDR1 is LNHDA and CDR2 is SQIVND in the germline V gene (reference sequence). The germline V and J ends were trimmed by 6 bases and 1 base, with 15 bases remaining between them. CDR3 DNA sequence: TGTGCCAGTAGCCCCGGGGGCTTCGGGAACACTGAAGCTTTCTTT. Protein product: CASSPGGFGNTEAFF.

This chain joins TRBV4-3 and TRBJ2-7; TRBD2 is a possible D gene (5 bases). Trimming stripped 5 bases from V and 0 bases from J, with 17 bases between. This CDR3 has 16 residues. The germline gives CDR1 LGHNA, CDR2 YSLEER. The CDR3, as DNA: TGCGCCAGCAGCACCAGCGTGGGAACTAGCTCCTACGAGCAGTACTTC. Translated: CASSTSVGTSSYEQYF.

The chain uses TRBV27 and TRBJ2-2; maybe TRBD2 (6 bases). The CDR3 totals 16 residues. V shed 5 bases and J shed 1 base, with 14 bases lying between them. CDR1 and CDR2 (germline): MNHEY, SMNVEV (reference sequence). The DNA of the CDR3 is TGTGCCAGCAGTAGGTATAATAGCGGGAACACCGGGGAGCTGTTTTTT. This codes for CASSRYNSGNTGELFF.

This clone was seen ten or more times. This rearrangement joins TRBV6-6 to TRBJ2-7, with D possibly TRBD2 on 5 matching bases. Germline CDR1 and CDR2: MNHNY and SVGAGI (reference sequence). V was pared by 7 bases and J by 7 bases, with 20 bases between. The CDR3 consists of 14 residues. Here the CDR3 reads CASTPNGKTGEQYF. CDR3 nucleotides: TGTGCCAGCACACCTAACGGAAAAACGGGAGAGCAGTACTTC.

V and J are TRBV4-1 and TRBJ2-5; TRBD2 agrees at 11 bases. Germline V gives CDR1 MGHRA, CDR2 YSYEKL. Germline trimming cut 1 base from V and 3 bases from J; bases unmatched to any gene: 1. The CDR3 covers 15 residues. The CDR3 DNA is TGCGCCAGCAGCCAAGGTAGCGGGGGGGAAGAGACCCAGTACTTC. Protein product: CASSQGSGGEETQYF.

The chain combines TRBV7-8 with TRBJ1-4, with no clear D. Germline lookup yields CDR1 SGHVS and CDR2 FQNEAQ. The CDR3 covers 17 residues. V lost 1 base, J lost 0 bases, and 12 bases lay in between. CDR3 residues: CASSLEGRYTTNEKLFF. In nucleotides, the CDR3 is TGTGCCAGCAGCTTAGAGGGCAGGTATACAACTAATGAAAAACTGTTTTTT.

The rearrangement uses TRBV12-1 and TRBJ1-5. TRBV12-1 is an annotated pseudogene. The CDR3 length is 14 residues. The CDR3 region has the DNA TGTGCCAGCAGCTTTGTGTCAGGGGGGGGCACCCAGCATTTT. Translated: CASSFVSGGGTQHF.

This clone was recorded once. V gene TRBV9 combines with J gene TRBJ2-7; the D gene is possibly TRBD2 (6 bases). Germline CDR1 and CDR2: SGDLS and YYNGEE. The ends were cut back, 3 bases at V and 4 bases at J, with 14 bases in the middle. The CDR3 has 14 residues. Here the CDR3 DNA reads TGTGCCAGCAGCGAACGGACTGGGGGGTACGAGCAGTACTTC. It specifies CASSERTGGYEQYF.

The rearrangement joins TRBV11-2 to TRBJ2-7, with D unclear. Deletions cut 4 bases from V and 1 base from J, with 14 bases between. The CDR3 runs 15 residues. The germline V gene encodes CDR1 SGHAT and CDR2 FQNNGV. The CDR3 sequence is CASSSHRWNSYEQYF. CDR3 bases: TGTGCCAGCAGCTCACATCGGTGGAATTCCTACGAGCAGTACTTC.

This rearrangement joins TRBV6-6 to TRBJ1-5; a possible D gene is TRBD1 (5 bases). The V gene lost 6 bases and the J gene lost 5 bases, with 17 bases spanning the gap. Germline CDR1 MNHNY, CDR2 SVGAGI (reference sequence). The CDR3 extends over 15 amino acids. The CDR3 is CASRPRLGRDQPQHF. The DNA for the CDR3 is TGTGCCAGCAGGCCCAGGTTGGGGCGCGATCAGCCCCAGCATTTT.

The chain couples TRBV7-6 to TRBJ2-3; D gene unclear. This CDR3 is 12 amino acids long. V was pared by 1 base and J by 5 bases, with 4 bases between. CDR1 is SGHVS and CDR2 is FNYEAQ in the germline V gene. The CDR3 reads CASSLGEDTQYF. CDR3 nucleotide sequence: TGTGCCAGCAGCTTAGGGGAAGATACGCAGTATTTT.

J is TRBJ2-3 and V is TRBV21-1; the D call of TRBD2 is as the table states it, not checked on the DNA. TRBV21-1 is designated a pseudogene. This CDR3 is built from 15 residues. The CDR3 here is CASSKEGEKTDTQYF. In DNA, the CDR3 is TGTGCCAGCAGCAAAGAGGGAGAAAAAACAGATACGCAGTATTTT.

The chain recombines TRBV9 with TRBJ2-1; D is perhaps TRBD2 (5 bases). Trimming stripped 4 bases from V and 10 bases from J, with 12 bases between. The CDR3 is 12 residues long. Per the germline V gene, CDR1 is SGDLS and CDR2 is YYNGEE. CDR3 region: CASSISGGEQFF. The CDR3 DNA is TGTGCCAGCAGCATAAGCGGTGGAGAGCAGTTCTTC.